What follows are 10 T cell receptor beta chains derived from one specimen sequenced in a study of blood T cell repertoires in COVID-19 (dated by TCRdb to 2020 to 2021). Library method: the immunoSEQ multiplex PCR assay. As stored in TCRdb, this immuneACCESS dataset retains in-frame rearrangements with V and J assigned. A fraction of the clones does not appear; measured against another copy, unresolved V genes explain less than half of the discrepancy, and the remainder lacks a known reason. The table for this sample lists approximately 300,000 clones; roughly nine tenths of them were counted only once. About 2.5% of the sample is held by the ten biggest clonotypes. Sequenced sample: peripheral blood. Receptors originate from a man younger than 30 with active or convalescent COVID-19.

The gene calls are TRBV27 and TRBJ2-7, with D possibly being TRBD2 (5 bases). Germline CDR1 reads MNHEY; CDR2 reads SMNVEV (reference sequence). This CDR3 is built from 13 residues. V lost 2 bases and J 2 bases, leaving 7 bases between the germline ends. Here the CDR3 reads CASSLSGPYEQYF. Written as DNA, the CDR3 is TGTGCCAGCAGTTTAAGCGGACCCTACGAGCAGTACTTC.

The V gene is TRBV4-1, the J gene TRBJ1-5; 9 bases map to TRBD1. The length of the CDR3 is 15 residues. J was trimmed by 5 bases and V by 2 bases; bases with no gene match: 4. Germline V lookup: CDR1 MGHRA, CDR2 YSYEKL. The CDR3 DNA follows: TGCGCCAGCAGCCAAACAGGGGGCCGCGATCAGCCCCAGCATTTT. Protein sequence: CASSQTGGRDQPQHF.

This CDR3 reads CASSLYGGRANEQFF. CDR3 sequence (DNA): TGTGCCAGCAGTTTATACGGCGGGAGGGCCAATGAGCAGTTCTTC. The V and J genes are TRBV28 and TRBJ2-1; 9 positions match TRBD2. The CDR3 runs 15 residues. Trimming at V came to 1 base and at J to 6 bases, leaving 4 bases not matched to a gene. In germline, CDR1 is MDHEN, CDR2 SYDVKM.

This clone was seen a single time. The CDR3 DNA reads TGTGCCAGCAGCCCCGTGCTGAGCTCCTATAATTCACCCCTCCACTTT. Its translation: CASSPVLSSYNSPLHF. The chain uses TRBV7-8 and TRBJ1-6; D unresolved. Trimming pared 5 bases from V and 0 bases from J, leaving 11 bases between. Germline CDR1 is SGHVS and CDR2 is FQNEAQ. The CDR3 extends over 16 amino acids.

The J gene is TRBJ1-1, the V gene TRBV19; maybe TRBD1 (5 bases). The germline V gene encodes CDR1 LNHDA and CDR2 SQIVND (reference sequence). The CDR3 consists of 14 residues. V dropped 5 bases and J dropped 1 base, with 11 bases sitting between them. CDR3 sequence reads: CASSPLGGNTEAFF. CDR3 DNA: TGTGCCAGTAGTCCACTGGGGGGGAACACTGAAGCTTTCTTT.

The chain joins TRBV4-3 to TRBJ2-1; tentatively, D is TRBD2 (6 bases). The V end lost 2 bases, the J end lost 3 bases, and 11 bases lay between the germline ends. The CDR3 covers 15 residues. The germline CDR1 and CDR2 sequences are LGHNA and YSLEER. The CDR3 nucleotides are TGCGCCAGCAGCCAAACGTGGGGGGACTACAATGAGCAGTTCTTC. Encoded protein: CASSQTWGDYNEQFF.

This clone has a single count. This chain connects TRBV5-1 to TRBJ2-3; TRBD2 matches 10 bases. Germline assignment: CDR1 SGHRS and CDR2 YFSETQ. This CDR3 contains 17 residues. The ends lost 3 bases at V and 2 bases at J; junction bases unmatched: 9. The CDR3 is CASSSRPAGGVTDTQYF. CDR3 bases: TGCGCCAGCAGCTCCCGACCAGCGGGAGGGGTCACAGATACGCAGTATTTT.

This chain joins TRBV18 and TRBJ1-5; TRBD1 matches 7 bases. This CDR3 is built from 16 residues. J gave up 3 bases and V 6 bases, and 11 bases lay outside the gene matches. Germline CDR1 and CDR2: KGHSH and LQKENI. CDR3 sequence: CASSEQGTFSNQPQHF. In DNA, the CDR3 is TGTGCCAGCTCGGAACAGGGGACATTCTCCAATCAGCCCCAGCATTTT.

In DNA form, the CDR3 reads TGTGCCAGCAGCGGACAGGCTGGTGGGGCCAACGTCCTGACTTTC. Amino acids: CASSGQAGGANVLTF. The V and J genes are TRBV9 and TRBJ2-6, with TRBD1 as a possible D gene (6 bases). V dropped 3 bases and J dropped 3 bases, with 10 bases sitting between them. This CDR3 region has 15 residues. CDR1 and CDR2 from the germline V gene are SGDLS and YYNGEE.

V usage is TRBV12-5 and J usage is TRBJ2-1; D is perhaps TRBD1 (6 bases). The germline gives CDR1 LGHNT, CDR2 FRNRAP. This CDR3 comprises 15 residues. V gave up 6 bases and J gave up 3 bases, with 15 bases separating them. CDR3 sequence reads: CASGYGQGHYNEQFF. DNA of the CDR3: TGTGCTAGTGGGTACGGTCAGGGGCACTACAATGAGCAGTTCTTC.